This TCR beta chain is from a study of blood T cell repertoires in COVID-19. Study in general: Sites in the United States, Italy and Spain provided acute and convalescent COVID-19 samples. T cells, B-cell-depleted T cells, or PBMCs provided the cDNA or gDNA that served as material.

In the study's own analysis: Using reference gene primer amplification, nucleated cell counts were estimated. Clones were sequenced by immunoSEQ multiplex PCR, and TCRdb holds only the in-frame ones, with some missing. V and J calls and clone size are those listed in that table; D and trimming were worked out from the DNA. The table records around 100,000 clones, around 90% of them present only once. The V and J ends lost 6 bases and 6 bases respectively, with 12 bases between them. Germline loops: CDR1 MDHEN, CDR2 SYDVKM. The CDR3 is 14 residues long. The clonotype originates from a woman aged 45-60 years with acute or convalescent COVID-19. Sequencing was carried out using peripheral blood. This chain joins TRBV28 and TRBJ1-6; TRBD1 is a possible D gene (5 bases). In DNA form, the CDR3 reads TGTGCCAGCAGAAACGGGGGGACTAATTCACCCCTCCACTTT. It translates to CASRNGGTNSPLHF.